This T cell receptor beta chain was identified in a study of cytomegalovirus exposure and HLA in healthy donors (dated by TCRdb to the late 2010s). Study-level background: According to an earlier analysis of several hundred of the donors, about 170 million T cells yielded approximately 120 million unique TCR beta sequences and approximately 300 Gb of sequence data. An early release covering roughly 640 HLA-typed donors comprised about 300 gigabases of sequencing data and about 90 million unique TCR sequences. Of the approximately 400 genotyped donors, about 84% fell in the genetic ancestry cluster associated with self-reported Caucasian donors. The aim of the study was to test whether cataloging public T cell receptors could identify signatures of past pathogen exposure. The study used immunosequencing to profile the T cell repertoires of several hundred subjects and linked those repertoires to cytomegalovirus serostatus. Along with the approximately 650-subject first cohort, a separate validation cohort of over a hundred different subjects was used. High-throughput TCR immunosequencing, statistical association of individual TCRs with disease status, and machine learning were combined to predict cytomegalovirus infection status. A later analysis re-examined previously published TCR beta repertoires from just over 650 donors and added high-resolution HLA genotyping to investigate patterns of TCR occurrence. Rather than using new phenotypic data, the later analysis identified candidate immune exposures from TCR beta sequences and from how often those sequences occurred across donors. In an earlier analysis of 587 of the donors, high-throughput TCR beta sequencing was used to judge whether each TCR beta V gene segment behaved as functional or pseudogenic. Donor age, sex, ethnicity and CMV serostatus were collected together with the repertoire data. A later genetic analysis used genome-wide SNP genotypes for about three fifths of the 666 donors, treating that subset as a discovery cohort. Every repertoire in the discovery cohort had been generated on one and the same sequencing platform. HLA typing included class I and class II loci at four-digit resolution. The number of donors typed differed by locus, with roughly 629-640 for A, B, C, DRB1 and DQB1, around 500 for DQA1, 606 for DPA1, and approximately 470 for DPB1. A few DR-DQ haplotypes were handled as single units for association and clustering because linkage in the cohort was strong. Among around 400 genotyped donors of the cohort, an average of around 250,000 unique TCR beta nucleotide sequences was sequenced per donor, of which 15% to 20% were non-productive. Findings and caveats that apply to the study as a whole: Most TCR sequences were seen in very few donors, while some public TCRs were found in many individuals. V-gene and J-gene trimming of TCR beta chains was associated with a missense DCLRE1C variant in a later genetic analysis, and the association was replicated in an independent cohort. According to a later genetic analysis, donors in an Asian-associated ancestry cluster had fewer N-insertions in productive TCRs than the approximately 690-donor mean. A cluster of highly shared sequence variants was judged likely to represent a technical artifact of the sequencing pipeline. When HLA alleles, especially DR and DQ, strongly co-occurred, attributing TCR associations to individual alleles was difficult. Linkage disequilibrium might explain the correlated functional status among segregating V segments, but an unknown experimental factor could not be excluded. This cohort had only TCR beta chains sequenced, and the lack of alpha or paired-chain data limited which features could be detected. The study gave a list of 150 to 200 TCR beta chains associated with cytomegalovirus. According to the authors, the approach could potentially be generalized to other disease states and immunological phenotypes. Because counts were too low, roughly 18 rarely observed V segments, including chromosome 9 orphons, were left out of the earlier analysis of several hundred of the donors. A later analysis found that HLA-associated TCR beta chains were more clonally expanded and had lower generation probabilities than equally common non-associated chains. Most CMV-associated TCR beta chains appeared to be HLA-restricted in a later analysis, and the HLA associations seemed to be driven largely by CMV exposure. Several of the top co-occurrence clusters appeared to be linked to parvovirus B19, influenza, CMV and Epstein-Barr virus, according to a later analysis. Because HLA typing was missing for some donors at each locus, association tests included only the typed subset. In an earlier analysis of about 540 of the donors, most TCR beta V segments were observed in productive rearrangements about 90% or about 30% of the time, broadly matching IMGT annotations. CMV serostatus was the only immune exposure information available for the cohort. In a later analysis, the rate of TCR association differed among HLA loci, with DRB1 alleles having the most associated TCRs and HLA-C alleles having the fewest. A further reported finding was that TCR beta sequences accurately predicted the HLA-A and HLA-B alleles for most subjects in the first cohort. In both the original and validation cohorts, the classifier was reported to diagnose cytomegalovirus status with high specificity and sensitivity. Because the 87-base-pair reads could not distinguish some IMGT-functional V segments, including TRBV6-2 and TRBV6-3, those segments were excluded. Roughly uniform sequencing depth across donors was assumed in presence/absence analyses, although this assumption may not hold. In vitro tests confirmed that a few of the cytomegalovirus-associated TCR beta chains recognize cytomegalovirus antigens. Specific HLA alleles were associated with 15,000 to 20,000 TCR beta sequences at a false discovery rate of 0.05 in a later analysis.

Libraries were made using the immunoSEQ multiplex PCR assay. A mixture of 60 forward primers for TCR Vbeta segments and 13 reverse primers for TCR Jbeta segments was used in the multiplex PCR. A multiplex PCR assay on genomic DNA amplified the CDR3 region of rearranged TCR beta genes. On the Illumina HiSeq System, the amplified TCR beta libraries were sequenced as 87-base-pair reads. Concerning the study's data processing: A later analysis counted 65 million to 90 million unique TCR beta chains across the 550 to 750 repertoires, and some 11 million of these chains were shared by at least two donors. Raw reads were error-corrected and collapsed into unique sequences with a nearest-neighbor algorithm that merged closely related sequences to remove PCR and sequencing errors. V, D and J gene segments were assigned by aligning CDR3 sequences to IMGT reference sequences. For a sequence to be retained, at least a six-nucleotide match to both a V gene segment and a J gene segment was required. A rearrangement counted as productive if the CDR3 had no stop codons and remained in frame with V and J, and every other rearrangement counted as non-productive. CDR3 was defined according to IMGT convention as the region running from the second conserved V-encoded cysteine to the conserved J-encoded phenylalanine. In an earlier analysis of roughly 610 of the donors, sequences lacking an unambiguous match to a single V gene segment were excluded. An earlier analysis of some 610 of the donors called V segments functional above 56.7% productive rearrangements and segregating when the between-donor standard deviation exceeded 5%. A statistical classification framework was built for diagnosing cytomegalovirus status from the catalog of TCR beta chain sequences. A later analysis assigned V and J genes by comparing TCR nucleotide sequences with IMGT/GENE-DB human TR gene sequences. Using the TCRdist pipeline, a later analysis assigned CDR3 sequences along with most-parsimonious VDJ recombination scenarios. In a later analysis, every TCR beta chain was defined by the combination of its CDR3 amino acid sequence and its V-gene family, and reads without a unique V-gene family were dropped. As a way to deal with suspected cross-contamination and a sequencing artifact, a later analysis dropped 450 to 600 nucleotide sequences that were highly shared and had low generation probability. In a later analysis, a clonal expansion index was calculated for each public chain from normalized within-repertoire ranks of inferred template counts. Generation probabilities in a later analysis came from a VDJ recombination model fitted to out-of-frame rearrangements, and those results were checked against IGoR. In a later analysis, hypergeometric tests were used to score TCR-TCR, TCR-HLA and TCR-CMV co-occurrence, with a repertoire-size bias correction applied to TCR pairs. To estimate false discovery rates, a later analysis permuted the HLA or CMV assignments 20 times. In a later analysis, co-occurring TCRs were grouped using DBSCAN, and TCRdist sequence similarity was added for clustering within HLA-allele-positive subsets. Co-occurrence clustering excluded repertoires with fewer than 30,000 or more than 120,000 public chains, plus five with anomalous nucleotide sharing. Not all clones reach the TCRdb copy of this immuneACCESS table, which keeps in-frame sequences only. Checked studies attribute under half of the gap to unresolved V genes and leave the rest unexplained. The V and J calls and the clone size are those of that table, but D and trimming were determined from the DNA. This sample lists about 82,000 clones; less than 85% were detected once. The ten largest clones add up to 13% of the sample.

Measured from the cysteine to the phenylalanine, the CDR3 is 14 residues long. This entry keeps only the CDR3 DNA: 42 bases, framed from base 1. At the junction V is shortened by 6 bases and J by 5 bases, with 16 bases in between. As encoded in the germline V gene, CDR1 is MNHEY while CDR2 is SVGAGI. The cohort comprised some 730 healthy bone marrow donors. At the time of sampling, every cohort member was nominally healthy, though immune exposures that went unrecorded were likely present. CMV serostatus was recorded as positive for almost 300 and negative for about 50% of the 666 cohort members, whereas no CMV serostatus was recorded for the donor in question. Each donor provided a peripheral blood sample, and peripheral blood mononuclear cells were used for TCR beta sequencing. Genomic DNA extraction from the blood cell samples was performed with the Qiagen DNeasy Blood Extraction Kit. This clone has just a few counts. This receptor's antigen is unknown. The input lacks base qualities; no much larger clone sits a single base away.

The V and J genes are TRBV6-5 and TRBJ2-5; the D gene is perhaps TRBD2, on 6 matching bases. The clonotype was recovered from a human donor in good health. The sequenced sample consisted of PBMCs. This receptor has the CDR3 CASSVGMAGETQYF. The nucleotide sequence is given as TGTGCCAGCAGCGTAGGGATGGCGGGGGAGACCCAGTACTTC.